A single sample is the source of the 22 T cell receptor beta chains below, sequenced in a study of identifying expanded T cells in peripheral blood. Sequencing used immunoSEQ multiplex PCR; TCRdb keeps in-frame clones, though not all of them. The data hold about 83,000 clones, with around 89% observed a single time. Sequenced: blood. Receptors were obtained from a person aged 18 to 69 in good health.

The rearrangement joins TRBV7-2 to TRBJ2-3; 7 nucleotides align to TRBD2. The V gene end was trimmed by 5 bases and the J gene end by 2 bases; junction bases not matched to a gene: 7. CDR3 length: 15 amino acids. Germline V CDR1 and CDR2: SGHTA, FQGNSA. Here the CDR3 DNA reads TGTGCCAGCAGCCCCTTAAGCGGGGACACAGATACGCAGTATTTT. This codes for CASSPLSGDTDTQYF.

This clone was seen once. The V and J genes are TRBV15 and TRBJ2-7; D not certain. CDR3 size: 13 residues. Trimming took off 0 bases at V and 3 bases at J, with 6 bases between the two ends. Looked up from germline, CDR1 is LNHNV and CDR2 is YYDKDF (reference sequence). The chain's CDR3 is CATSRDKGYEQYF. The CDR3, as DNA: TGTGCCACCAGCAGAGATAAGGGCTACGAGCAGTACTTC.

This CDR3 is CASSFSRMNTEAFF. The CDR3 nucleotides are TGCGCCAGCAGCTTCTCGCGGATGAACACTGAAGCTTTCTTT. This chain connects TRBV5-1 to TRBJ1-1; D is ambiguous. V was trimmed by 2 bases and J by 0 bases, leaving 8 bases between them. The CDR3 is made up of 14 amino acids. Germline-derived CDR1 and CDR2 are SGHRS and YFSETQ.

V is TRBV27 and J is TRBJ2-7; 9 bases align to TRBD1. Germline values: CDR1 MNHEY, CDR2 SMNVEV (reference sequence). The CDR3 sequence is 15 residues long. The trim removed 4 bases at V and 3 bases at J, leaving 7 bases unmatched. This CDR3 is CASSYGDRALYEQYF. CDR3 bases: TGTGCCAGCAGTTACGGGGACAGGGCCCTCTACGAGCAGTACTTC.

This chain uses TRBV7-3 with TRBJ2-7; TRBD2 matches at 8 bases. V lost 6 bases and J lost 5; bases outside the gene matches: 15. The CDR3 contains 16 residues. CDR1 and CDR2 (germline): SGHTA, FQGTGA. This CDR3 reads CASSNSGTSGRHEQYF. As DNA, the CDR3 is TGTGCCAGCAGTAATAGCGGGACTTCCGGTCGTCACGAGCAGTACTTC.

The V call is TRBV18, the J call TRBJ2-1, with 8 bases fitting TRBD2. Germline V gene lookup returns CDR1 KGHSH and CDR2 LQKENI. After removal of 3 bases from V and 8 bases from J, the junction contained 0 bases not matched to a gene. The CDR3 runs to 12 residues. The CDR3 nucleotides read TGTGCCAGCTCACCTAGCGGGGATGAGCAGTTCTTC. Residues: CASSPSGDEQFF.

The genes are TRBV4-2 and TRBJ1-2; TRBD1 might be the D (5 bases). Germline-derived CDR1 and CDR2 are LGHNA and YNFKEQ. The CDR3 sequence is 13 residues long. Trimming removed 5 bases at V and 8 bases at J, with 15 bases between. The CDR3 region is CASSLGPGTGYTF. The CDR3 DNA reads TGTGCCAGCAGCTTGGGTCCGGGGACGGGCTACACCTTC.

Worth noting for this clone: Other DNA sequences of this sample code for an identical CDR3. This chain joins TRBV4-2 and TRBJ1-2, with 7 nucleotides matching TRBD1. The length of the CDR3 is 15 residues. Germline loops: CDR1 LGHNA, CDR2 YNFKEQ. J lost 6 bases, V lost 0 bases, and 7 bases had no gene match. In nucleotides, the CDR3 is TGTGCCAGCAGCCAAGATTTGAGGGGGCTCGATGGCTACACCTTC. It codes for CASSQDLRGLDGYTF.

This chain joins TRBV28 and TRBJ1-2; possibly TRBD1 for D (5 bases). The CDR3 sequence is 12 residues long. The V end was cut by 7 bases, the J end by 2 bases, with 8 bases between. The germline V gene has CDR1 MDHEN and CDR2 SYDVKM. Here the CDR3 reads CASNAGNYGYTF. The CDR3 DNA reads as TGTGCCAGCAACGCAGGGAACTATGGCTACACCTTC.

The V gene is TRBV4-1, the J gene TRBJ1-1; D possibly corresponds to TRBD1 (5 bases). CDR3 size: 14 residues. CDR1 is MGHRA and CDR2 is YSYEKL in the germline V gene. The V end was cut by 4 bases, the J end by 8 bases, with 17 bases between. Here the CDR3 reads CASSPGLGPREAFF. The CDR3 coding sequence is TGCGCCAGCAGCCCCGGATTGGGACCTAGGGAAGCTTTCTTT.

The chain couples TRBV2 to TRBJ2-3; D call uncertain. CDR3 length equals 14 residues. The V end lost 2 bases, the J end lost 2 bases, and 8 bases lay between the germline ends. Germline-derived CDR1 and CDR2 are SNHLY and FYNNEI. The CDR3 loop is CASSETTTTDTQYF. CDR3 nucleotides: TGTGCCAGCAGTGAAACTACCACCACAGATACGCAGTATTTT. The full variable domain, rest sourced from reference TRBV2 and TRBJ2-3, is EPEVTQTPSHQVTQMGQEVILRCVPISNHLYFYWYRQILGQKVEFLVSFYNNEISEKSEIFDDQFSVERPDGSNFTLKIRSTKLEDSAMYFCASSETTTTDTQYFGPGTRLTVL.

The chain combines TRBV11-2 with TRBJ1-1; 9 positions agree with TRBD1. V was pared by 8 bases and J by 4 bases, with 5 bases of the junction left unmatched. This CDR3 has 13 amino acids. Germline V gene sequence: CDR1 SGHAT, CDR2 FQNNGV. The CDR3 coding sequence is TGTGCCAGCGACTCGACAGGGGGCACTGAAGCTTTCTTT. Amino acid sequence: CASDSTGGTEAFF.

The genes are TRBV4-1 and TRBJ1-6, with 10 bases lining up with TRBD1. J gave up 7 bases and V 3 bases, and 9 bases lay outside the gene matches. The CDR3 spans 17 residues. Germline CDR1 MGHRA, CDR2 YSYEKL. The CDR3 sequence is CASSQAGQGPRNSPLHF. The CDR3 DNA follows: TGCGCCAGCAGCCAGGCGGGACAGGGGCCTAGGAATTCACCCCTCCACTTT.

This clone occurred once. V is TRBV6-1 and J is TRBJ1-4, with a tentative D call TRBD1 (6 bases). The germline CDR1 and CDR2 sequences are MNHNS and SASEGT. The V gene lost 3 bases and the J gene lost 5 bases, with 10 bases spanning the gap. The CDR3 is made up of 14 amino acids. This CDR3 reads CASSDRDMNEKLFF. CDR3 in DNA: TGTGCCAGCAGTGACAGGGACATGAATGAAAAACTGTTTTTT.

The chain links TRBV15 to TRBJ2-4; 9 bases match TRBD1. CDR3 size: 14 residues. The germline V gene has CDR1 LNHNV and CDR2 YYDKDF (reference sequence). The junction had 8 bases not matched to a gene; V was cut back by 0 bases and J by 14 bases. CDR3 amino acids: CATSRDLGTGSEYF. The DNA for the CDR3 is TGTGCCACCAGCAGAGATCTGGGGACAGGGTCGGAGTACTTC.

This chain links TRBV7-3 with TRBJ1-1, with D hard to call. Trimming pared 0 bases from V and 9 bases from J, leaving 11 bases between. CDR3 size: 13 residues. Germline V lookup: CDR1 SGHTA, CDR2 FQGTGA. CDR3 coding DNA: TGTGCCAGCAGCTTAACGATACGGGAGCAAGCTTTCTTT. Amino acids: CASSLTIREQAFF.

The chain joins TRBV28 to TRBJ1-2, with 9 positions matching TRBD1. The length of the CDR3 is 16 residues. Losses at the gene ends were 4 bases for V and 6 bases for J; bases not matched to a gene: 12. From germline, CDR1 is MDHEN and CDR2 SYDVKM. The CDR3 nucleotides read TGTGCCAGCAGTTCTCCTGGACAGGGGAGAAATAATGGCTACACCTTC. Translating gives CASSSPGQGRNNGYTF.

The chain is built from TRBV5-4 and TRBJ2-2, with D possibly being TRBD1 (6 bases). V gave up 1 base and J gave up 6 bases, with 10 bases separating them. The CDR3 runs to 14 residues. From germline, CDR1 is SGHNT and CDR2 YYREEE (reference sequence). The CDR3 spells CASSLQSGAGELFF. In DNA, the CDR3 is TGTGCCAGCAGCTTGCAATCAGGGGCCGGGGAGCTGTTTTTT.

This clone has only one observation. The chain is built from TRBV18 and TRBJ2-5, with unresolved D. The V gene's germline CDR1 is KGHSH and CDR2 LQKENI. This CDR3 contains 13 residues. V was shortened by 0 bases and J by 5 bases, with 7 bases between the two germline ends. The DNA for the CDR3 is TGTGCCAGCTCACCACCCTCAGCGGAGACCCAGTACTTC. Protein sequence: CASSPPSAETQYF.

The chain couples TRBV10-1 to TRBJ1-1; D is uncertain. The ends were cut back, 0 bases at V and 5 bases at J, with 7 bases in the middle. This CDR3 comprises 13 residues. From germline, CDR1 is WNHNN and CDR2 SYGVQD (reference sequence). CDR3 in amino acids: CASSESPGTEAFF. The CDR3 DNA is TGCGCCAGCAGTGAGTCCCCCGGGACTGAAGCTTTCTTT.

V is TRBV6-1 and J is TRBJ1-2; 9 bases agree with TRBD1. CDR1 is MNHNS, CDR2 SASEGT, per germline. The CDR3 has 14 amino acids. The V and J ends lost 6 bases and 0 bases, in that order; junction bases with no gene match: 2. The CDR3 DNA is TGTGCCAGCAGGGGGACAGGGTCTAACTATGGCTACACCTTC. Translation: CASRGTGSNYGYTF.

V gene TRBV11-3 combines with J gene TRBJ1-5; D remains unclear. V lost 5 bases, J lost 7 bases, and 18 bases lay in between. The germline gives CDR1 SGHNT, CDR2 YENEEA. The CDR3 consists of 15 residues. The CDR3 spells CASSKTALVGQPQHF. CDR3 sequence (DNA): TGTGCCAGCAGCAAAACCGCCTTAGTTGGCCAGCCCCAGCATTTT.